The entry below gives a single T cell receptor beta chain sequence along with its context. Its antigen is unknown. This sample was included in a study of beta chain features in type 1 diabetes. Since all of the isolated RNA was reverse transcribed, expressed TCRB transcripts were what got sequenced. TCRdb's table, derived via immunoSEQ multiplex PCR, lists solely in-frame clones and lacks some. This table holds tens of thousands of clones, 65% to 70% found once. Points from the study as a whole: These data did not resolve whether HLA type affects TCRB rearrangement. Patients' naive, central memory and regulatory TCRB repertoires appeared more alike than those of healthy donors. Researchers report that Type 1 diabetes patients had moderately but significantly shorter TCRB CDR3s across all four CD4+ subsets.

The material sequenced was Tregs from blood. The clonotype comes from a young man with type 1 diabetes. Some clones in this sample may be carry-over from other donors' samples.

The CDR3 nucleotides read TGTGCCAGCAGCTTAGTAGGCGGGGGCGCCTACAATGAGCAGTTCTTC. Its translation is CASSLVGGGAYNEQFF. The chain recombines TRBV7-2 with TRBJ2-1, with D possibly being TRBD2 (7 bases). CDR1 and CDR2 (germline): SGHTA, FQGNSA. The V gene lost 1 base and the J gene lost 2 bases, with 12 bases spanning the gap. The CDR3 covers 16 residues.